Following are 13 T cell receptor beta chains from one sample sequenced in a study of cytomegalovirus exposure and HLA in healthy donors. The PCR ran on 60 Vbeta and 13 Jbeta primers. Only in-frame clones appear in the TCRdb table, and some are missing; sequencing was by immunoSEQ multiplex PCR. The sample shows about 150,000 clones, approximately 79% of them seen only once. The sample was PBMCs. The source is a woman in her thirties or forties in good health and CMV-seropositive.

V and J are TRBV18 and TRBJ2-1; D remains unclear. Per the germline V gene, CDR1 is KGHSH and CDR2 is LQKENI. CDR3 length: 11 residues. The V end was cut by 5 bases, the J end by 7 bases, with 6 bases between. The CDR3 sequence is CASSGANEQFF. The CDR3 DNA reads TGTGCCAGCTCAGGAGCAAATGAGCAGTTCTTC.

V gene TRBV2 combines with J gene TRBJ1-1; perhaps TRBD1 as D (6 bases). The V end was cut by 4 bases, the J end by 4 bases, with 7 bases between. CDR1 SNHLY and CDR2 FYNNEI come from the germline V gene. The length of the CDR3 is 12 residues. Written as DNA, the CDR3 is TGTGCCAGCAGTGTAGGGGGCACTGAAGCTTTCTTT. Its protein product is CASSVGGTEAFF.

V usage is TRBV30 and J usage is TRBJ1-4; D unresolved. Looked up from germline, CDR1 is GTSNPN and CDR2 is SVGIG (reference sequence). V lost 0 bases, J lost 9 bases, and 8 bases lay in between. The CDR3 is 12 amino acids. The CDR3 DNA sequence: TGTGCCTGGAGTGTGAGCGGGAAAAAACTGTTTTTT. Translation gives CAWSVSGKKLFF.

The rearrangement uses TRBV30 and TRBJ2-5, with TRBD1 matching over 8 bases. The DNA end is more similar to TRBJ2-7, so the J call may be wrong. There are 13 residues in the CDR3. Germline CDR1 and CDR2: GTSNPN and SVGIG (reference sequence). The CDR3 DNA reads as TGTGCCTGGGCCCAGGGGGCCCTGTACGAGCAGTACTTC. Its protein product is CAWAQGALYEQYF.

The CDR3, as DNA: TGTGCCAGCAGCTCAGGGTTAGCTAATGAAAAACTGTTTTTT. It specifies CASSSGLANEKLFF. The gene calls are TRBV7-2 and TRBJ1-4; a weak D match, TRBD1 (5 bases). V was pared by 4 bases and J by 3 bases, with 9 bases between. In germline, CDR1 is SGHTA, CDR2 FQGNSA. This CDR3 is 14 amino acids long.

The rearrangement links TRBV25-1 to TRBJ1-2; the match to TRBD1 covers 9 bases. V dropped 6 bases and J dropped 5; count of bases not matched to a gene: 16. The length of the CDR3 is 17 residues. The germline CDR1 and CDR2 sequences are MGHDK and SYGVNS. The CDR3 DNA is TGTGCCAGCAGCGTGAATACTGGTATGGACAGGGGATATGGCTACACCTTC. Residues: CASSVNTGMDRGYGYTF.

CDR3 protein: CSVEGTARPPIPGYTF. As DNA, the CDR3 is TGCAGCGTTGAAGGGACAGCACGCCCCCCTATTCCTGGCTACACCTTC. The rearrangement joins TRBV29-1 to TRBJ1-2, with a tentative D call TRBD1 (6 bases). The CDR3 loop spans 16 amino acids. CDR1 and CDR2 from the germline V gene are SQVTM and ANQGSEA. V lost 1 base, J lost 7 bases, and 22 bases lay in between.

V gene TRBV9 combines with J gene TRBJ1-1; no clear D gene. Looked up from germline, CDR1 is SGDLS and CDR2 is YYNGEE. The V end was cut by 0 bases, the J end by 0 bases, with 6 bases between. The CDR3 sequence is 14 residues long. CDR3 amino acids: CASSVEPMNTEAFF. The CDR3 DNA sequence: TGTGCCAGCAGCGTAGAGCCGATGAACACTGAAGCTTTCTTT.

The chain couples TRBV2 to TRBJ1-1, with TRBD1 matching over 8 bases. V gave up 6 bases and J gave up 1 base; unmatched junction bases: 4. The CDR3 has 14 amino acids. CDR1 is SNHLY and CDR2 is FYNNEI in the germline V gene. The CDR3 DNA is TGTGCCAGCAGACCCACAGGGGGGAACACTGAAGCTTTCTTT. Its translation is CASRPTGGNTEAFF.

This clone appeared a single time. The rearrangement uses TRBV5-1 and TRBJ2-3; D gene unclear. V was trimmed by 3 bases and J by 0 bases, leaving 11 bases between them. The germline V gene has CDR1 SGHRS and CDR2 YFSETQ. CDR3 length: 15 residues. The CDR3, as DNA: TGCGCCAGCAGCTCGTGGGCTCAAAGCACAGATACGCAGTATTTT. It translates to CASSSWAQSTDTQYF. Complete variable domain (other parts from reference TRBV5-1 and TRBJ2-3): KAGVTQTPRYLIKTRGQQVTLSCSPISGHRSVSWYQQTPGQGLQFLFEYFSETQRNKGNFPGRFSGRQFSNSRSEMNVSTLELGDSALYLCASSSWAQSTDTQYFGPGTRLTVL.

This chain connects TRBV6-6 to TRBJ1-2; D might be TRBD1 (5 bases). The CDR3 totals 14 residues. Germline V gene sequence: CDR1 MNHNY, CDR2 SVGAGI (reference sequence). With 5 bases removed from V and 4 bases from J, the gap between germline ends came to 14 bases. The CDR3 loop reads CASSQYSTAYGYTF. The CDR3 DNA reads as TGTGCCAGCAGTCAGTACTCGACAGCCTATGGCTACACCTTC.

The V gene is TRBV10-3, the J gene TRBJ1-1, with 9 bases identical to TRBD1. V shed 4 bases, J shed 6 bases, and the junction held 3 bases outside the gene matches. Germline V gives CDR1 ENHRY, CDR2 SYGVKD. The CDR3 length is 13 residues. This chain's CDR3 is CAISGTGVAEAFF. The CDR3 DNA is TGTGCCATCAGTGGGACAGGGGTCGCTGAAGCTTTCTTT.

The chain couples TRBV5-1 to TRBJ2-7; perhaps TRBD1 as D (6 bases). V lost 1 base to trimming and J lost 6 bases, with 17 bases between them. The CDR3 is made up of 15 amino acids. Per the germline V gene, CDR1 is SGHRS and CDR2 is YFSETQ. As DNA, the CDR3 is TGCGCCAGCAGCTTGACAGGGTCTAGGGAAATCGAGCAGTACTTC. It yields the protein CASSLTGSREIEQYF.